Sequencing of this T cell receptor beta chain was carried out in a study of radiotherapy plus CTLA-4 blockade in lung cancer. Background on the study: For 15% to 20% of patients, objective responses occurred, and approximately 31% had disease control.

This clone was found once. The protocol was immunoSEQ multiplex PCR, while the TCRdb copy is restricted to in-frame clones and leaves out a portion. The sample lists some 110,000 clones; about 83% were seen once. It was focal radiation plus CTLA-4 blockade with ipilimumab that patients with chemo-refractory metastatic non-small-cell lung cancer received. The germline gives CDR1 MNHEY, CDR2 SMNVEV (reference sequence). V lost 5 bases to trimming and J lost 6 bases, with 15 bases between them. The CDR3 loop spans 14 amino acids. This sequence originates from a human donor with non-small cell lung cancer who had a partial response to radiotherapy plus ipilimumab. The source was peripheral blood, collected from a patient treated with radiotherapy plus ipilimumab. The rearrangement uses TRBV27 and TRBJ2-3, with D possibly TRBD1 on 6 matching bases. The CDR3 region is CASSVGAWGDTQYF. In DNA, the CDR3 is TGTGCCAGCAGTGTGGGGGCGTGGGGGGATACGCAGTATTTT.